These T cell receptor beta chains were read from a single sample in a study of blood T cell repertoires in COVID-19. Assay used: immunoSEQ multiplex PCR; TCRdb lists only in-frame clones, some missing. The sample yields 440,000 or so clones, around 91% seen once. Sequencing was done on a sample of peripheral blood. The receptors were gathered from a woman aged 40 to 50 with COVID-19, enrolled during active disease. Each CDR3 is given with its conserved first and last residue. D genes are given only for firm matches. Only some rows state a clone size, as once, few, many or a class for expanded clones.

TRBD1,TRBV28,NA,TRBJ1-1,TGTGCCAGCAAGACAGGGGGCCGCACTGAAGCTTTCTTT,CASKTGGRTEAFF
NA,TRBV19,NA,TRBJ1-1,TGTGCCAGTAAGGTCACCGGCGGCACTGAAGCTTTCTTT,CASKVTGGTEAFF
NA,TRBV28,NA,TRBJ1-2,TGTGCCTCACAGGAGAACTATGGCTACACCTTC,CASQENYGYTF
TRBD1,TRBV4-1,NA,TRBJ2-5,TGCGCCAGCAGCCAAGGGGACAGGGAGGAGACCCAGTACTTC,CASSQGDREETQYF
TRBD1,TRBV7-8,NA,TRBJ1-2,TGTGCCAGCAGCTTCGGGACAGGGCTCGATGGCTACACCTTC,CASSFGTGLDGYTF
NA,TRBV19,few,TRBJ2-2,TGTGCCAGCCGACAGGGATTGAAGGCGGGAAAGAACACCGGGGAGCTGTTTTTT,CASRQGLKAGKNTGELFF
TRBD1,TRBV24-1,NA,TRBJ1-4,TGTGCCACCAGTGACCACGGGACAGGGGAACGAAAACTGTTTTTT,CATSDHGTGERKLFF
NA,TRBV18,NA,TRBJ2-2,TGTGCCAGCTCACCAGGGAGTACCGGGGAGCTGTTTTTT,CASSPGSTGELFF
TRBD2,TRBV6-6,NA,TRBJ2-3,TGTGCCAGCAGTCCACGGCTCGCTAGCGGGGGTACAGATACGCAGTATTTT,CASSPRLASGGTDTQYF
TRBD1,TRBV7-3,NA,TRBJ2-1,TGTGCCAGCAGCCCCAGGGGGCCTGGTGAGCAGTTCTTC,CASSPRGPGEQFF
TRBD2,TRBV2,NA,TRBJ2-1,TGTGCCAGCAGTCCGGGACTAGCGCAAGTAAGCTCCTACAATGAGCAGTTCTTC,CASSPGLAQVSSYNEQFF
TRBD2,TRBV5-1,NA,TRBJ2-3,TGCGCCAGCAGCACGGGACTAGCGGGGGGGACTAGCACAGATACGCAGTATTTT,CASSTGLAGGTSTDTQYF
NA,TRBV7-9,NA,TRBJ1-5,TGTGCCAGCAGCTTAGCGGGGGCGGAGCTCCAGCCCCAGCATTTT,CASSLAGAELQPQHF
NA,TRBV7-2,NA,TRBJ1-2,TGTGCCAGCAGCTTAGCGAAGGGGTATGGCTACACCTTC,CASSLAKGYGYTF
TRBD2,TRBV6-5,NA,TRBJ2-7,TGTGCCAGCGGGGAGGGCCTTCTGTGGTACTTC,CASGEGLLWYF
TRBD1,TRBV11-1,NA,TRBJ2-1,TGTGCCAGCAGCTTGACAGGGAATGAGCAGTTCTTC,CASSLTGNEQFF
NA,TRBV28,NA,TRBJ1-4,TGTGCCAGCAGTTTACCCGACAGAGTCGGAACTAATGAAAAACTGTTTTTT,CASSLPDRVGTNEKLFF
TRBD2,TRBV7-9,NA,TRBJ2-7,TGTGCCAGCAGCTTATCCAAGACTAGCGGACGCTACGAGCAGTACTTC,CASSLSKTSGRYEQYF
TRBD2,TRBV10-2,NA,TRBJ2-1,TGCGCCAGCAGTGAGTCAAGCGGGAGCCACAATGAGCAGTTCTTC,CASSESSGSHNEQFF
NA,TRBV7-9,NA,TRBJ1-1,TGTGCCAGCAGCTTAATACAGGGTGCGAACACTGAAGCTTTCTTT,CASSLIQGANTEAFF
TRBD1,TRBV19,NA,TRBJ1-5,TGTGCCAGTACTTTCCCGGGACAGGACCCTATGTATAGCAATCAGCCCCAGCATTTT,CASTFPGQDPMYSNQPQHF
NA,TRBV6-4,NA,TRBJ1-4,TGTGCCAGCAGTGACTCTTCCCGTCACAGCCTTAATGAAAAACTGTTTTTT,CASSDSSRHSLNEKLFF
NA,TRBV4-3,NA,TRBJ2-7,TGCGCCAGCAGCCATTACCAGGGGAGCTCCTACGAGCAGTACTTC,CASSHYQGSSYEQYF
NA,TRBV5-1,NA,TRBJ1-6,TGCGCCAGCAGCTTGTGGGTACAGGATAATTCACCCCTCCACTTT,CASSLWVQDNSPLHF
NA,TRBV7-8,NA,TRBJ2-7,TGTGCCAGCAGCTCTCTCGGGACATACTACGAGCAGTACTTC,CASSSLGTYYEQYF
TRBD1,TRBV9,NA,TRBJ1-1,TGTGCCAGCAGCGTAGGATTCCAGGGGGCGAACACTGAAGCTTTCTTT,CASSVGFQGANTEAFF
TRBD2,TRBV7-2,NA,TRBJ2-6,TGTGCCAGCAGCTTAGTAGCGACTAGCGCTCCAGGCAACGTCCTGACTTTC,CASSLVATSAPGNVLTF
NA,TRBV5-6,NA,TRBJ1-1,TGTGCCAGCAGCTTGGGCGGGAAATGGGAAATGCATACTGAAGCTTTCTTT,CASSLGGKWEMHTEAFF
NA,TRBV19,NA,TRBJ2-1,TGTGCCAGTAGTATAGGTAGACAGAACTACAATGAGCAGTTCTTC,CASSIGRQNYNEQFF
TRBD1,TRBV29-1,NA,TRBJ1-2,TGCAGCGCAAATGACAGGGCTGGCTACACCTTC,CSANDRAGYTF
NA,TRBV27,NA,TRBJ1-1,TGTGCCAGCAGTTTGGGAGGGGGTACTGAAGCTTTCTTT,CASSLGGGTEAFF
TRBD1,TRBV27,NA,TRBJ1-2,TGTGCCAGCAGTTTTGGACAGGGAATAAGCTACACCTTC,CASSFGQGISYTF
NA,TRBV7-7,NA,TRBJ1-4,TGTGCTAGCAGTCACGACCCTGGAGGAAAACTGTTTTTT,CASSHDPGGKLFF
NA,TRBV9,NA,TRBJ1-2,TGTGCCAGCAGCGCAGGGCAACTCAGGGTGAACTATGGCTACACCTTC,CASSAGQLRVNYGYTF
TRBD1,TRBV18,NA,TRBJ1-1,TGTGCCAGCTCACCCGGGACAGGGGGACACACTGAAGCTTTCTTT,CASSPGTGGHTEAFF
NA,TRBV19,NA,TRBJ1-1,TGTGCCAGTAGTATTCTGGTAGGGGGAATGAACACTGAAGCTTTCTTT,CASSILVGGMNTEAFF
NA,TRBV10-3,NA,TRBJ1-2,TGTGCCATCAGGCCGAGCGGGAGAAGCCCTCATAACTATGGCTACACCTTC,CAIRPSGRSPHNYGYTF
NA,TRBV19,once,TRBJ1-6,TGTGCCAGTAGCCCCCAGTACTCCTATAATTCACCCCTCCACTTT,CASSPQYSYNSPLHF
TRBD2,TRBV11-2,NA,TRBJ2-7,TGTGCCAGCAGCCCTCCCGTCCCGCGGGAGGGGGCCTACGAGCAGTACTTC,CASSPPVPREGAYEQYF
NA,TRBV3-1/TRBV3-2,NA,TRBJ1-3,TGTGCCAGCAGCCTCGTACGGGGGGCTGGAAACACCATATATTTT,CASSLVRGAGNTIYF
NA,TRBV27,NA,TRBJ1-1,TGTGCCAGCAGTTTAGGGGGACTAACTGAAGCTTTCTTT,CASSLGGLTEAFF
TRBD1,TRBV5-6,NA,TRBJ2-7,TGTGCCAGCAGCCCCGGGACAGTAGCCTACGAGCAGTACTTC,CASSPGTVAYEQYF
NA,TRBV7-2,NA,TRBJ2-1,TGTGCCAGCAGCTTAGCTCCCACTATTTACAATGAGCAGTTCTTC,CASSLAPTIYNEQFF
NA,TRBV12-3/TRBV12-4,NA,TRBJ1-1,TGTGCCAGCAGGTTGCTCGAGGCTGAAGCTTTCTTT,CASRLLEAEAFF
NA,TRBV5-1,few,TRBJ1-1,TGCGCCAGCAGCTCAGGGTACACTGAAGCTTTCTTT,CASSSGYTEAFF